This T cell receptor beta chain is from a study of blood T cell repertoires in COVID-19. The overall study: The cDNA or gDNA used as material had been derived from T cells, B-cell-depleted T cells, or PBMCs.

While infection was still active, Seattle patients were enrolled and then followed longitudinally. This clone was detected a few times. Trimming cost V 3 bases and J 0 bases; bases outside gene matches: 3. Per germline, CDR1 MDHEN and CDR2 SYDVKM. CDR3 length: 17 amino acids. Original analysis: Estimated nucleated cell counts came from reference gene primer amplification. Using immunoSEQ multiplex PCR, the repertoire was profiled, and TCRdb retains in-frame clones only, with some absent. V, J and clone size derive from that table, while D and trimming were established from the DNA sequence. The profile shows some 400,000 clones, around 87% of them singletons.

The gene calls are TRBV28 and TRBJ2-6; 9 bases are a match to TRBD1. The sample taken for sequencing was peripheral blood. This TCR came from a woman aged 55 to 70 with COVID-19, enrolled during active disease. The chain's CDR3 is CASSFGTGLSGANVLTF. The CDR3 bases are TGTGCCAGCAGTTTCGGGACAGGGCTCTCTGGGGCCAACGTCCTGACTTTC.